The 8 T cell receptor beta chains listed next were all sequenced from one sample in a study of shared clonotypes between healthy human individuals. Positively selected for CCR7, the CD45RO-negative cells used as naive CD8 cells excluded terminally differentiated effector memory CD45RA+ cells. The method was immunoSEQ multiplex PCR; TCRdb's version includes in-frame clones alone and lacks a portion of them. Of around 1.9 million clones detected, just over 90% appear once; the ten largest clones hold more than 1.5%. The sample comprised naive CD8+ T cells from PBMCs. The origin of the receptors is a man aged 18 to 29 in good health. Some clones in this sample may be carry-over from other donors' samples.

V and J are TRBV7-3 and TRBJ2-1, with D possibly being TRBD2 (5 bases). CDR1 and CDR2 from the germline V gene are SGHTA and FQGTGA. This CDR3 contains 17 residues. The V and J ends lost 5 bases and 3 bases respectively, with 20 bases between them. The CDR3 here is CASSRNGRAHLYNEQFF. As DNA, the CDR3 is TGTGCCAGCAGCCGCAACGGGCGGGCCCACCTCTACAATGAGCAGTTCTTC.

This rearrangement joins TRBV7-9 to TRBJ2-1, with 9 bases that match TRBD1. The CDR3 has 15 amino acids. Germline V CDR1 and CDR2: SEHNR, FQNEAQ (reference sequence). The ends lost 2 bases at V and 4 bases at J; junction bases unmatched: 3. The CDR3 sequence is CASSLRTGEYNEQFF. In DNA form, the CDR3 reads TGTGCCAGCAGCTTACGGACAGGGGAGTACAATGAGCAGTTCTTC.

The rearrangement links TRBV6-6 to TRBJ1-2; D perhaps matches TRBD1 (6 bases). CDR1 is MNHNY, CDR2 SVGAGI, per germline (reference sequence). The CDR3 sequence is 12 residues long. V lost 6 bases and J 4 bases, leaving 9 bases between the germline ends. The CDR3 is CASRTGFYGYTF. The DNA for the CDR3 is TGTGCCAGCAGAACAGGGTTCTATGGCTACACCTTC.

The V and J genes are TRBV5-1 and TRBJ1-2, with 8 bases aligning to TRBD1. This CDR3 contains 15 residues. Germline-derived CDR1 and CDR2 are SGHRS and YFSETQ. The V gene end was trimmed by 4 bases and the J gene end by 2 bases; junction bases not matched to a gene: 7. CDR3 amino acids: CASSIWTGQNYGYTF. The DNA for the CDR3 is TGCGCCAGCAGCATATGGACAGGGCAGAACTATGGCTACACCTTC. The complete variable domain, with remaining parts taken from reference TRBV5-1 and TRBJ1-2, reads KAGVTQTPRYLIKTRGQQVTLSCSPISGHRSVSWYQQTPGQGLQFLFEYFSETQRNKGNFPGRFSGRQFSNSRSEMNVSTLELGDSALYLCASSIWTGQNYGYTFGSGTRLTVV.

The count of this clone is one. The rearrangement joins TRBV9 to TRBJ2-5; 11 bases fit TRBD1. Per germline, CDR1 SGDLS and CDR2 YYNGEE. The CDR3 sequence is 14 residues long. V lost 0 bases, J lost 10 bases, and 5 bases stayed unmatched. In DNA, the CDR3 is TGTGCCAGCAGCGTAGTCGGGACAGGGGGAGACCAGTACTTC. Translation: CASSVVGTGGDQYF.

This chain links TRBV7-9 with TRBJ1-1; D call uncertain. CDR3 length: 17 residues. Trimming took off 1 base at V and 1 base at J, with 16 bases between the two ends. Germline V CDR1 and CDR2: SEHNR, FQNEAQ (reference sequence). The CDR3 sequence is CASSLDVLEAGNTEAFF. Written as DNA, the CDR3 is TGTGCCAGCAGCTTAGACGTTTTGGAGGCGGGGAACACTGAAGCTTTCTTT.

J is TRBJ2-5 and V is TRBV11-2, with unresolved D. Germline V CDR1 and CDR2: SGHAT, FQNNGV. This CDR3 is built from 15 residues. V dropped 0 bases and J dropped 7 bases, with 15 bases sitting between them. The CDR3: CASSLDQISRWTQYF. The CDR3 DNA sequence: TGTGCCAGCAGCTTAGATCAGATTTCCAGGTGGACCCAGTACTTC.

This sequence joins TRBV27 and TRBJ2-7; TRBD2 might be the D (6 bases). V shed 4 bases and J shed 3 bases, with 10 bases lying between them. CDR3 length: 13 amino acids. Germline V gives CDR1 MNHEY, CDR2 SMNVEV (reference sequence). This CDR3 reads CASSYGSRYEQYF. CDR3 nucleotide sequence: TGTGCCAGCAGTTACGGGAGTCGCTACGAGCAGTACTTC.